These T cell receptor beta chains were read from a single sample in a study of shared clonotypes between healthy human individuals. This table comes from immunoSEQ multiplex PCR, and its TCRdb copy is limited to in-frame clones, with some not included. The data show 1.5 million to 2.5 million clones, just under 95% seen once. Input material: naive CD8+ T cells sorted from blood. The receptor source for this set is a man aged 18 to 30 in good health. Both conserved end residues are part of each CDR3. Fields, in order: V gene, clone size, D gene, J gene, CDR3 DNA, CDR3 protein. D genes are given only for firm matches. Size is stated for part of the rows, as once, few or many counts, or as a class when the clone is expanded.

>TRBV19|NA|TRBD2|TRBJ2-3
TGTGCCAGTAGTCTGACTAGCGGGAGCACAGATACGCAGTATTTT
CASSLTSGSTDTQYF
>TRBV4-1|NA|TRBD2|TRBJ2-1
TGCGCCAGCAGCCGCCTGATGCCGACTAGCGGATACAATGAGCAGTTCTTC
CASSRLMPTSGYNEQFF
>TRBV9|NA|NA|TRBJ2-3
TGTGCCAGCAGCGTAGTGGAGGGGTTTTCCACAGATACGCAGTATTTT
CASSVVEGFSTDTQYF
>TRBV2|NA|NA|TRBJ1-1
TGTGCCAGCAGTGAAGATGGGGGCGAAGGCACTGAAGCTTTCTTT
CASSEDGGEGTEAFF
>TRBV11-2|NA|NA|TRBJ2-7
TGTGCCAGCAGCTTAGAAGGGGGCTACGAGCAGTACTTC
CASSLEGGYEQYF
>TRBV28|NA|NA|TRBJ2-3
TGTGCCAGCAGTTCTCCAGCGTTTGGGGACGATACGCAGTATTTT
CASSSPAFGDDTQYF
>TRBV5-6|NA|NA|TRBJ1-5
TGTGCCAGCAGCTTGATGACAGGCAATCAGCCCCAGCATTTT
CASSLMTGNQPQHF
>TRBV7-3|NA|NA|TRBJ2-7
TGTGCCAGCAGCTTGTCGGCGGCCGGGGAGCAGTACTTC
CASSLSAAGEQYF
>TRBV21-1|NA|NA|TRBJ1-6
TGTGCCAGCAGCAAACCCGTGGGCAGGAGCTCCTATAATTCACCCCTCCACTTT
CASSKPVGRSSYNSPLHF
>TRBV27|NA|TRBD1|TRBJ1-6
TGTGCCAGCGCCTTAAGACAGGGAAGCTCCTATAATTCACCCCTCCACTTT
CASALRQGSSYNSPLHF
>TRBV21-1|NA|NA|TRBJ2-1
TGTGCCAGCAGCATATTTGGGGATCAGATTCAGTTCTTC
CASSIFGDQIQFF
>TRBV6-5|NA|NA|TRBJ1-2
TGTGCCAGCAGTTACTCCGGGCTGTCTAACTATGGCTACACCTTC
CASSYSGLSNYGYTF
>TRBV6-1|NA|NA|TRBJ1-6
TGTGCCAGCAGTGAAGGTTACAGGGCGGGAAATTCACCCCTCCACTTT
CASSEGYRAGNSPLHF
>TRBV27|NA|TRBD2|TRBJ2-5
TGTGCCAGCAGTTTATTAGCGGGGGGGCAGGAGACCCAGTACTTC
CASSLLAGGQETQYF
>TRBV6-4|once|TRBD1|TRBJ1-6
TGTGCCAGCAGTGAAGGGTCAGGGGGCTTTTATTCACCCCTCCACTTT
CASSEGSGGFYSPLHF
>TRBV19|NA|NA|TRBJ1-1
TGTGCCAGTAGTATCTTGAGGGCGAAGAACACTGAAGCTTTCTTT
CASSILRAKNTEAFF
>TRBV14|NA|TRBD2|TRBJ2-1
TGTGCCAGCAGCTCGCTAGCGGGAAATTTTAATGAGCAGTTCTTC
CASSSLAGNFNEQFF
>TRBV5-8|NA|NA|TRBJ2-1
TGTGCCAGCGGGCAGTCCTACAATGAGCAGTTCTTC
CASGQSYNEQFF
>TRBV5-4|NA|TRBD1|TRBJ1-1
TGTGCCAGCGGCTACAGGGGAGGAAACACTGAAGCTTTCTTT
CASGYRGGNTEAFF
>TRBV27|NA|NA|TRBJ2-1
TGTGCCAGCCGAGAAATGGGGCATGAGCAGTTCTTC
CASREMGHEQFF
>TRBV9|NA|TRBD2|TRBJ2-2
TGTGCCAGCAGAACGACTAGCGGGAACACCGGGGAGCTGTTTTTT
CASRTTSGNTGELFF
>TRBV7-7|NA|NA|TRBJ2-5
TGTGCTAGCAGCCCATGGGCGACCCTAGAGACCCAGTACTTC
CASSPWATLETQYF
>TRBV1|NA|NA|TRBJ2-3
TGCACCAGCAGCCAAGAACTAGACATCTGCACAGATACGCAGTATTTT
CTSSQELDICTDTQYF
>TRBV9|NA|NA|TRBJ2-1
TGTGCCAGCAGCGTCCATGACTCCTACAATGAGCAGTTCTTC
CASSVHDSYNEQFF
>TRBV10-2|NA|TRBD1|TRBJ2-7
TGCGCCAGCAGTACAGGGGCCGAAGGCGAGCAGTACTTC
CASSTGAEGEQYF
>TRBV6-5|NA|TRBD1|TRBJ1-1
TGTGCCAGCATCGAGACAGGGGGGGAGTATGAAGCTTTCTTT
CASIETGGEYEAFF
>TRBV4-3|NA|NA|TRBJ2-7
TGCGCCAGCAGCCAAGATAGTACGGGTAGTTCCTACGAGCAGTACTTC
CASSQDSTGSSYEQYF
>TRBV5-4|once|NA|TRBJ2-5
TGTGCCAGCACCAATGGCGGGACCCAAGAGACCCAGTACTTC
CASTNGGTQETQYF
>TRBV4-1|NA|NA|TRBJ2-3
TGCGCCAGCAGCCTGGCCCTGGGCGATACGCAGTATTTT
CASSLALGDTQYF
>TRBV19|NA|TRBD1|TRBJ2-1
TGTGCCAGTAGTATGGGGTACAGGGGGAACGATGAGCAGTTCTTC
CASSMGYRGNDEQFF
>TRBV5-1|NA|TRBD2|TRBJ2-3
TGCGCCAGCAGCCCAATAGCGGGGGGGCCGCCAGATACGCAGTATTTT
CASSPIAGGPPDTQYF
>TRBV15|NA|NA|TRBJ2-1
TGTGCCACCAGCACTCGCTTGCTGGGCAATGAGCAGTTCTTC
CATSTRLLGNEQFF
>TRBV9|NA|TRBD2|TRBJ2-3
TGTGCCAGCAGCCAATACTCAGGACTAGCGACCAGCACAGATACGCAGTATTTT
CASSQYSGLATSTDTQYF
>TRBV9|NA|TRBD2|TRBJ2-5
TGTGCCAGCAGCGTAGGCGGGGGGACTCAAGAGACCCAGTACTTC
CASSVGGGTQETQYF
>TRBV25-1|NA|NA|TRBJ1-2
TGTGCCAGCAGTGAAGTGGTAGGGAACGGCTACACCTTC
CASSEVVGNGYTF
>TRBV2|NA|TRBD1|TRBJ1-5
TGTGCCAGCAGTCGGACAGGGGCTAGCAATCAGCCCCAGCATTTT
CASSRTGASNQPQHF
>TRBV6-6|NA|NA|TRBJ2-7
TGTGCCAGCAGTTACTCGAATTTGGGCGAGCAGTACTTC
CASSYSNLGEQYF